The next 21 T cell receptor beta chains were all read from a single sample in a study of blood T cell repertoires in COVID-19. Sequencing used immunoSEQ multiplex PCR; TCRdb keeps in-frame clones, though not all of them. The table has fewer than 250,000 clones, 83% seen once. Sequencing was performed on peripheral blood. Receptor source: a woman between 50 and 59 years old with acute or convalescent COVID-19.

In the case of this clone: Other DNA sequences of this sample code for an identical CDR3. CDR3 sequence: CASSIGRAGNQPQHF. The CDR3 DNA reads as TGTGCCAGTAGTATCGGAAGGGCGGGGAATCAGCCCCAGCATTTT. The chain is built from TRBV19 and TRBJ1-5; D remains ambiguous. Deletions cut 3 bases from V and 4 bases from J, with 13 bases between. Germline V lookup: CDR1 LNHDA, CDR2 SQIVND (reference sequence). This CDR3 has 15 amino acids.

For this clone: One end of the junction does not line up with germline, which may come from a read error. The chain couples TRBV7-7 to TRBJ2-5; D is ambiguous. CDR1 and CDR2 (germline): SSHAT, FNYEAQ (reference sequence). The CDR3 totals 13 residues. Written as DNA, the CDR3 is TGTGCTAGCAGCGTAGTTACGGGAGAGACCCAGTACTTC. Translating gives CASSVVTGETQYF.

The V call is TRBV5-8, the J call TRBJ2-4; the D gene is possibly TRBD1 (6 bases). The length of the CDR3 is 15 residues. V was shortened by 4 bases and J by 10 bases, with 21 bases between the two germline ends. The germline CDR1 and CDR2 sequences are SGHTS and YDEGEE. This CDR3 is CASSQTRDTRGIQYF. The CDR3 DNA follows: TGTGCCAGCAGCCAGACCCGGGACACAAGGGGAATTCAGTACTTC.

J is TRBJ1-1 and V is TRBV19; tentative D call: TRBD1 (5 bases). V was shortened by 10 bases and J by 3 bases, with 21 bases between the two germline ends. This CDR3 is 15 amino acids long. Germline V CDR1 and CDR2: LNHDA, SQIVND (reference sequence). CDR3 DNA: TGTGCCACGGGGGGGAAAAGGGGCTCGTACACTGAAGCTTTCTTT. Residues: CATGGKRGSYTEAFF.

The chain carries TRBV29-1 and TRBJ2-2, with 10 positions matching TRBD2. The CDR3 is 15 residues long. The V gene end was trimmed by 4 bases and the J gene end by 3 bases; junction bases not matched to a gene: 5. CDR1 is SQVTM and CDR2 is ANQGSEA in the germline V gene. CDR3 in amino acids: CSVGTSGVHTGELFF. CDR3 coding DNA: TGCAGCGTTGGAACTAGCGGGGTGCACACCGGGGAGCTGTTTTTT.

The CDR3 nucleotides are TGTGCCAGCAGCCCTACCGGACTAGCGGGGGCCGGTGAGCAGTTCTTC. It specifies CASSPTGLAGAGEQFF. The chain joins TRBV5-5 to TRBJ2-1; 13 nucleotides align to TRBD2. Germline assignment: CDR1 SGHKS and CDR2 YYEKEE (reference sequence). The CDR3 runs 16 residues. The J segment lost 9 bases and the V segment lost 4 bases, leaving 10 bases of the junction unmatched. Full variable domain (missing parts from reference TRBV5-5 and TRBJ2-1): DAGVTQSPTHLIKTRGQQVTLRCSPISGHKSVSWYQQVLGQGPQFIFQYYEKEERGRGNFPDRFSARQFPNYSSELNVNALLLGDSALYLCASSPTGLAGAGEQFFGPGTRLTVL.

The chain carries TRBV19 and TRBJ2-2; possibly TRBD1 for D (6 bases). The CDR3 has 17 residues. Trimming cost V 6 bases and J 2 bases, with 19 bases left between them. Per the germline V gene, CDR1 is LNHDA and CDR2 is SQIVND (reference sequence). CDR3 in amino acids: CASRFPITGRNTGELFF. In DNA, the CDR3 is TGTGCCAGTAGGTTTCCCATTACAGGGCGAAACACCGGGGAGCTGTTTTTT.

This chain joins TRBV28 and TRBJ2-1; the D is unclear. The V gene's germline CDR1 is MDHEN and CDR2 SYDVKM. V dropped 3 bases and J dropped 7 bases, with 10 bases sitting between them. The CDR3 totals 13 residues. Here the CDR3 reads CASSFRGRNEQFF. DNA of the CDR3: TGTGCCAGCAGTTTCCGAGGAAGAAATGAGCAGTTCTTC. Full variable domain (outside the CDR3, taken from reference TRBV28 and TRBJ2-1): DVKVTQSSRYLVKRTGEKVFLECVQDMDHENMFWYRQDPGLGLRLIYFSYDVKMKEKGDIPEGYSVSREKKERFSLILESASTNQTSMYLCASSFRGRNEQFFGPGTRLTVL.

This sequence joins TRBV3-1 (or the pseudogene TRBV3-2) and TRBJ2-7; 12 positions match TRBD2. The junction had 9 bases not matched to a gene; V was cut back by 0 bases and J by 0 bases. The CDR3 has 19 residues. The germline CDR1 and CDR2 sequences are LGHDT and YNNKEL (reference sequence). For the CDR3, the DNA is TGTGCCAGCAGCCAAGATCCCCGACTAGCGGGAGCCTTCTCCTACGAGCAGTACTTC. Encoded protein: CASSQDPRLAGAFSYEQYF.

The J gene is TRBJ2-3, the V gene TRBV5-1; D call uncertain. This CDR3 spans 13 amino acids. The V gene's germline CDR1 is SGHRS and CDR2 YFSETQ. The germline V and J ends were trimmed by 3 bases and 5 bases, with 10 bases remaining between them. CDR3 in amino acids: CASSSLSGDTQYF. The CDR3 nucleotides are TGCGCCAGCAGCTCCCTTAGTGGAGATACGCAGTATTTT.

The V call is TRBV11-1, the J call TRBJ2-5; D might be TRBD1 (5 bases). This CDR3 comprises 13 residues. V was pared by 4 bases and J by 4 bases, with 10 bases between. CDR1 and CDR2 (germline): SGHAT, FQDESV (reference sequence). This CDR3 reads CASSSAGRETQYF. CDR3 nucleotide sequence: TGTGCCAGCAGCTCCGCAGGGCGAGAGACCCAGTACTTC.

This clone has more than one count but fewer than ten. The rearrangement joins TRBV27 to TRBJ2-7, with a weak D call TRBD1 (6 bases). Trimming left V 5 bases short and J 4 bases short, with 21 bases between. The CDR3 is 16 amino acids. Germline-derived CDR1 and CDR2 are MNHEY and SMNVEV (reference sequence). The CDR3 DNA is TGTGCCAGCAGTGCTTACCCGACAGGACCTTCTTACGAGCAGTACTTC. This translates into CASSAYPTGPSYEQYF.

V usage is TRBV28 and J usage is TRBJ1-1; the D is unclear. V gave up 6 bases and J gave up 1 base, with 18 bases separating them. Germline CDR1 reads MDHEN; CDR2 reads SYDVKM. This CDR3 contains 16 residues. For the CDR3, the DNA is TGTGCCAGCAGACCTCCGTTTCCCCTTAGGAACACTGAAGCTTTCTTT. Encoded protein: CASRPPFPLRNTEAFF.

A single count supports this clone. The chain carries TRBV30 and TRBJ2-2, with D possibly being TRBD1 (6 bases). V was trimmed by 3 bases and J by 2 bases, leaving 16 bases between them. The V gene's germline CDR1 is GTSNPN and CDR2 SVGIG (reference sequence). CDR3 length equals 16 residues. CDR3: CAWRPAGTRNTGELFF. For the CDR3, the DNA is TGTGCCTGGAGGCCCGCCGGGACACGTAACACCGGGGAGCTGTTTTTT.

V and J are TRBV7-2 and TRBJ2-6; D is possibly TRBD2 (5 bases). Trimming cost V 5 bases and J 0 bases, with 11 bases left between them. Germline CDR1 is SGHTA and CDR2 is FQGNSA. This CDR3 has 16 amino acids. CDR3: CASSGGGNSGANVLTF. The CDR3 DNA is TGTGCCAGCAGCGGAGGAGGTAACTCTGGGGCCAACGTCCTGACTTTC.

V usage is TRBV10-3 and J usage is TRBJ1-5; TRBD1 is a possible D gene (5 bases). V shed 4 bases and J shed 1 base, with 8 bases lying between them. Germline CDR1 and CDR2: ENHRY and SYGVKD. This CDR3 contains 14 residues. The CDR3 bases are TGTGCCATCAGTGGGACATCGAGCAATCAGCCCCAGCATTTT. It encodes CAISGTSSNQPQHF.

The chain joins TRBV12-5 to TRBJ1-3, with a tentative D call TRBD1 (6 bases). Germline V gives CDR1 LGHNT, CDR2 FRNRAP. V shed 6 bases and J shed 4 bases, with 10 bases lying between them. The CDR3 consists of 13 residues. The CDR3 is CASGDSGGNTIYF. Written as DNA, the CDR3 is TGTGCTAGTGGGGACAGTGGCGGAAACACCATATATTTT.

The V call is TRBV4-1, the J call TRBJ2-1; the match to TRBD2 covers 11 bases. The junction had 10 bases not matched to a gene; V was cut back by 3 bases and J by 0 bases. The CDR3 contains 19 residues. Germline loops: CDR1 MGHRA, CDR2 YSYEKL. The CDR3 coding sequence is TGCGCCAGCAGCCATTGGGGGCTAGCGGGGGGTAGCTCCTACAATGAGCAGTTCTTC. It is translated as CASSHWGLAGGSSYNEQFF.

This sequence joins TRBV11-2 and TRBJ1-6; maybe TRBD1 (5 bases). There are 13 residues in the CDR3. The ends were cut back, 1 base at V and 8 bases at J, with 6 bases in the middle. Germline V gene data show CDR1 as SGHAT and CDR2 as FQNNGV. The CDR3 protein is CASSLGGDSPLHF. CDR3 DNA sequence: TGTGCCAGCAGCTTAGGGGGGGATTCACCCCTCCACTTT.

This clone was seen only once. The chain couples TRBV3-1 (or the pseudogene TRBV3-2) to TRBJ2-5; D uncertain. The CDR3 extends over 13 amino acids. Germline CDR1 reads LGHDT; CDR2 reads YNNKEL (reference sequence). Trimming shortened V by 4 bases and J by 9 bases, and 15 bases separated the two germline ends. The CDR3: CASSLRPLRAQYF. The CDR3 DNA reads TGTGCCAGCAGCCTCCGTCCCCTTCGGGCCCAGTACTTC.

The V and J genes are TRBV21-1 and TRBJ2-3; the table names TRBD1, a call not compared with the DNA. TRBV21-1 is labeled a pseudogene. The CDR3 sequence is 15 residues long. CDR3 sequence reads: CASRNDYSGADTQYF. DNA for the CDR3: TGTGCCAGCAGAAACGACTACTCAGGGGCAGATACGCAGTATTTT.